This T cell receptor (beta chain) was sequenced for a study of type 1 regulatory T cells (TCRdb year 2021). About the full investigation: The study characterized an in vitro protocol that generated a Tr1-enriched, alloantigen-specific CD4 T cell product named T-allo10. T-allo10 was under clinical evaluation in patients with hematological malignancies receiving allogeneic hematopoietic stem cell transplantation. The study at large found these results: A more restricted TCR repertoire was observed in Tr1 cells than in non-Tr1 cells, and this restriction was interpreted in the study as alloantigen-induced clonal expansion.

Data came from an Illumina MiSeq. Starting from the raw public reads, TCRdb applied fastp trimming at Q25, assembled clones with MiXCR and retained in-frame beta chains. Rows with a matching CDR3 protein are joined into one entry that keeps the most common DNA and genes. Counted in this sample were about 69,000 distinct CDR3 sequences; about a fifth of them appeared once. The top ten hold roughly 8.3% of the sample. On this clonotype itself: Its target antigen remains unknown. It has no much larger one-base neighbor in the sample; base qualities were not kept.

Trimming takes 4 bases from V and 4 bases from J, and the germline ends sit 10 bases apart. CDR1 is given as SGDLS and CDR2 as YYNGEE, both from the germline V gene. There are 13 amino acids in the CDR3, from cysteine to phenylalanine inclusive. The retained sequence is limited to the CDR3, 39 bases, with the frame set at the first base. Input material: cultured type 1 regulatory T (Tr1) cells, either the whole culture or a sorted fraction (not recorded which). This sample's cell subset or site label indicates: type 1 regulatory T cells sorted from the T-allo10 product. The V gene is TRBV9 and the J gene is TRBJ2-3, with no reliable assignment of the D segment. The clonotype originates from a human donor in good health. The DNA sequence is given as TGTGCCAGCAGCACCCCTGGGGCAGATACGCAGTATTTT. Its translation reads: CASSTPGADTQYF. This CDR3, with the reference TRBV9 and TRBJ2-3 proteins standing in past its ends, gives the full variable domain DSGVTQTPKHLITATGQRVTLRCSPRSGDLSVYWYQQSLDQGLQFLIQYYNGEERAKGNILERFSAQQFPDLHSELNLSSLELGDSALYFCASSTPGADTQYFGPGTRLTVL.